This entry lists 28 T cell receptor beta chains sequenced from one sample in a study of blood T cell repertoires in COVID-19. Using immunoSEQ multiplex PCR, the repertoire was profiled, and TCRdb retains in-frame clones only, with some absent. The table lists more than 250,000 clones, around 88% of them singletons. The sample comprised PBMCs or T cells enriched from blood (not recorded which). The receptor set was obtained from a woman between 40 and 55 years old who had recovered from COVID-19.

The CDR3 here is CASSELAGKQFF. DNA for the CDR3: TGTGCCAGCAGTGAATTGGCTGGCAAGCAGTTCTTC. The rearrangement uses TRBV2 and TRBJ2-1, with no clear D. The V and J ends lost 2 bases and 11 bases respectively, with 10 bases between them. Germline-derived CDR1 and CDR2 are SNHLY and FYNNEI. CDR3 length equals 12 residues. The entire variable domain, with the rest obtained from reference TRBV2 and TRBJ2-1, is as follows: EPEVTQTPSHQVTQMGQEVILRCVPISNHLYFYWYRQILGQKVEFLVSFYNNEISEKSEIFDDQFSVERPDGSNFTLKIRSTKLEDSAMYFCASSELAGKQFFGPGTRLTVL.

The sample holds one count of this clone. The CDR3: CATSEPGQEYGYTF. The CDR3 nucleotides are TGTGCCACCAGTGAGCCGGGACAGGAGTATGGCTACACCTTC. The J gene is TRBJ1-2, the V gene TRBV24-1; 8 positions match TRBD1. The germline V gene has CDR1 KGHDR and CDR2 SFDVKD. The length of the CDR3 is 14 residues. V lost 4 bases to trimming and J lost 5 bases; unmatched junction nucleotides: 5.

The chain couples TRBV5-1 to TRBJ1-1; TRBD1 might be the D (6 bases). CDR1 SGHRS and CDR2 YFSETQ come from the germline V gene. V was cut by 2 bases and J by 0 bases, with 14 bases left in between. The CDR3 length is 16 residues. CDR3 sequence (DNA): TGCGCCAGCAGCTTTATGGGGAGGGGGATGAACACTGAAGCTTTCTTT. It is translated as CASSFMGRGMNTEAFF.

V and J are TRBV28 and TRBJ1-1; D may be TRBD1 (6 bases). Germline V gene sequence: CDR1 MDHEN, CDR2 SYDVKM. This CDR3 is built from 16 residues. Trimming removed 5 bases from V and 4 bases from J, with 20 bases in between. The CDR3 bases are TGTGCCAGCAGTGCGGGTGGGAGGGGGGTGAGCACTGAAGCTTTCTTT. It codes for CASSAGGRGVSTEAFF.

This clone occurred once. The chain recombines TRBV3-1 (or the pseudogene TRBV3-2) with TRBJ2-7, with 7 bases lining up with TRBD2. Trimming cost V 2 bases and J 2 bases; bases outside gene matches: 24. CDR1 LGHDT and CDR2 YNNKEL come from the germline V gene (reference sequence). This CDR3 has 21 residues. CDR3 DNA sequence: TGTGCCAGCAGCCAAAGAAGGTCGGGGTCCACTAGCGATCCGACTACCTACGAGCAGTACTTC. Protein product: CASSQRRSGSTSDPTTYEQYF.

The V gene is TRBV6-5, the J gene TRBJ2-7; 8 bases map to TRBD1. Germline loops: CDR1 MNHEY, CDR2 SVGAGI. The trim removed 0 bases at V and 2 bases at J, leaving 3 bases unmatched. This CDR3 is 15 amino acids long. The chain's CDR3 is CASSYSGQGTYEQYF. CDR3 bases: TGTGCCAGCAGTTACTCCGGACAGGGTACCTACGAGCAGTACTTC.

This chain uses TRBV3-1 (or the pseudogene TRBV3-2) with TRBJ2-1; 7 positions match TRBD2. The length of the CDR3 is 15 residues. The trim removed 1 base at V and 6 bases at J, leaving 6 bases unmatched. CDR1 LGHDT and CDR2 YNNKEL come from the germline V gene (reference sequence). In DNA, the CDR3 is TGTGCCAGCAGCCAAGCCGGGACGGGAGGCAATGAGCAGTTCTTC. Protein: CASSQAGTGGNEQFF.

The chain is built from TRBV6-5 and TRBJ1-2; D is possibly TRBD1 (6 bases). The CDR3 length is 11 residues. V lost 11 bases and J lost 8, with 15 bases in between. Germline CDR1 is MNHEY and CDR2 is SVGAGI. The CDR3 sequence is CAEQDRGGYTF. For the CDR3, the DNA is TGTGCCGAGCAGGACAGAGGCGGCTACACCTTC.

The CDR3 sequence: CATSGTGTTFNEQFF. The CDR3 DNA sequence: TGTGCCACCAGTGGCACCGGGACTACCTTCAATGAGCAGTTCTTC. The chain recombines TRBV24-1 with TRBJ2-1; TRBD2 agrees at 7 bases. Germline values: CDR1 KGHDR, CDR2 SFDVKD. The length of the CDR3 is 15 residues. The ends lost 5 bases at V and 6 bases at J; junction bases unmatched: 9.

The chain uses TRBV11-1 and TRBJ2-1; 7 bases line up with TRBD2. From germline, CDR1 is SGHAT and CDR2 FQDESV (reference sequence). The CDR3 is 15 residues long. V lost 5 bases to trimming and J lost 5 bases; unmatched junction nucleotides: 9. Written as DNA, the CDR3 is TGTGCCAGCAGCAGGACTAGTCTCCTGGACAATGAGCAGTTCTTC. Translated, it gives CASSRTSLLDNEQFF.

The V call is TRBV24-1, the J call TRBJ1-5, with 12 bases that match TRBD1. The CDR3 has 16 amino acids. The trim removed 4 bases at V and 5 bases at J, leaving 5 bases unmatched. CDR1 is KGHDR, CDR2 SFDVKD, per germline. The CDR3 DNA follows: TGTGCCACCAGTGACGCCGGGACAGGGGGCGATCAGCCCCAGCATTTT. As protein: CATSDAGTGGDQPQHF.

The chain is built from TRBV2 and TRBJ2-4; D gene ambiguous. Trimming removed 6 bases from V and 11 bases from J, with 8 bases in between. The CDR3 contains 10 residues. Germline CDR1 is SNHLY and CDR2 is FYNNEI. CDR3 in DNA: TGTGCCAGCAGCAACTTCCTTCAGTACTTC. It is translated as CASSNFLQYF.

This clone was seen once. This rearrangement joins TRBV28 to TRBJ1-5; D is unresolved. The germline gives CDR1 MDHEN, CDR2 SYDVKM. V was trimmed by 2 bases and J by 1 base, leaving 12 bases between them. The CDR3 is 16 residues long. The CDR3 reads CASSLSFRGSNQPQHF. The CDR3, as DNA: TGTGCCAGCAGTTTAAGCTTTCGGGGAAGCAATCAGCCCCAGCATTTT.

This clone was observed a few times. V and J are TRBV2 and TRBJ2-2, with D possibly being TRBD1 (6 bases). Germline CDR1 SNHLY, CDR2 FYNNEI. CDR3 size: 14 residues. V was cut by 10 bases and J by 7 bases, with 19 bases left in between. CDR3: CATAGDTAGGELFF. For the CDR3, the DNA is TGTGCCACAGCCGGGGACACCGCGGGCGGGGAGCTGTTTTTT.

The chain has TRBV28 and TRBJ1-2, with 11 bases lining up with TRBD1. V lost 5 bases to trimming and J lost 8 bases; unmatched junction nucleotides: 4. CDR1 MDHEN and CDR2 SYDVKM come from the germline V gene. The CDR3 totals 13 residues. In DNA form, the CDR3 reads TGTGCCAGCAGTCCGGACAGGGGGCGGGGCTACACCTTC. Translated: CASSPDRGRGYTF.

The chain is built from TRBV5-1 and TRBJ2-7; D perhaps matches TRBD1 (7 bases). V lost 3 bases to trimming and J lost 3 bases, with 13 bases between them. The CDR3 has 14 residues. The germline CDR1 and CDR2 sequences are SGHRS and YFSETQ. The CDR3 bases are TGCGCCAGCAGCTCCCGCAGGGGGGACTACGAGCAGTACTTC. As protein: CASSSRRGDYEQYF.

This clone was seen only once. The gene calls are TRBV30 and TRBJ2-1, with D possibly TRBD1 on 6 matching bases. Germline V gene sequence: CDR1 GTSNPN, CDR2 SVGIG (reference sequence). The CDR3 length is 16 residues. The V gene lost 2 bases and the J gene lost 8 bases, with 22 bases spanning the gap. Here the CDR3 reads CAWSQGFQGFSYEQFF. In DNA form, the CDR3 reads TGTGCCTGGAGTCAAGGGTTCCAGGGGTTTTCATATGAGCAGTTCTTC.

This chain joins TRBV6-1 and TRBJ2-1; D ambiguous. V dropped 1 base and J dropped 3 bases, with 13 bases sitting between them. This CDR3 comprises 16 residues. CDR1 MNHNS and CDR2 SASEGT come from the germline V gene. CDR3 DNA sequence: TGTGCCAGCAGTGAAGATCCTAGACCGGTCTACAATGAGCAGTTCTTC. Encoded protein: CASSEDPRPVYNEQFF.

This clone was seen only a few times. V is TRBV7-9 and J is TRBJ2-7; 7 positions match TRBD2. J gave up 4 bases and V 1 base, and 4 bases lay outside the gene matches. CDR1 is SEHNR, CDR2 FQNEAQ, per germline (reference sequence). The CDR3 contains 14 residues. CDR3 DNA: TGTGCCAGCAGCTTAGGGCTAGCGGAGTACGAGCAGTACTTC. Translation gives CASSLGLAEYEQYF.

This clone occurred a few times. The rearrangement uses TRBV24-1 and TRBJ2-7; TRBD2 matches 7 bases. The CDR3 covers 14 residues. Germline trimming cut 5 bases from V and 2 bases from J; bases unmatched to any gene: 5. Germline CDR1 is KGHDR and CDR2 is SFDVKD. CDR3 region: CATSAGRSPYEQYF. CDR3 nucleotides: TGTGCCACCAGTGCCGGGAGGTCGCCCTACGAGCAGTACTTC.

This clone was detected once. V and J are TRBV19 and TRBJ1-4; TRBD1 might be the D (5 bases). Germline V CDR1 and CDR2: LNHDA, SQIVND (reference sequence). The V and J ends lost 6 bases and 4 bases respectively, with 21 bases between them. There are 17 residues in the CDR3. CDR3 region: CASSSPGGAPLNEKLFF. CDR3 DNA sequence: TGTGCCAGTAGCTCCCCTGGCGGGGCTCCACTTAATGAAAAACTGTTTTTT.

The genes are TRBV27 and TRBJ2-5; D might be TRBD1 (6 bases). Germline CDR1 and CDR2: MNHEY and SMNVEV (reference sequence). V lost 8 bases and J 1 base, leaving 26 bases between the germline ends. The CDR3 is 18 amino acids. The CDR3 DNA follows: TGTGCCAGCCGTCCTCACAGGGTGCAGGGCCGCTTCCAAGAGACCCAGTACTTC. The encoded protein is CASRPHRVQGRFQETQYF.

The chain couples TRBV20-1 to TRBJ1-2, with D unresolved. Trimming removed 4 bases at V and 3 bases at J, with 6 bases between. Germline V gene data show CDR1 as DFQATT and CDR2 as SNEGSKA (reference sequence). This CDR3 comprises 11 residues. The chain's CDR3 is CSANGYYGYTF. The DNA for the CDR3 is TGCAGTGCTAACGGGTACTATGGCTACACCTTC.

The CDR3 sequence: CATRTDLTSSYNEQFF. CDR3 DNA sequence: TGTGCCACTCGGACCGACCTGACTAGCTCATACAATGAGCAGTTCTTC. V and J are TRBV7-9 and TRBJ2-1; 7 bases line up with TRBD2. Germline loops: CDR1 SEHNR, CDR2 FQNEAQ (reference sequence). The CDR3 spans 16 residues. With 10 bases clipped from V and 4 bases from J, the junction kept 16 bases outside the gene matches. Complete variable domain (other parts from reference TRBV7-9 and TRBJ2-1): DTGVSQNPRHKITKRGQNVTFRCDPISEHNRLYWYRQTLGQGPEFLTYFQNEAQLEKSRLLSDRFSAERPKGSFSTLEIQRTEQGDSAMYLCATRTDLTSSYNEQFFGPGTRLTVL.

The chain employs TRBV2 and TRBJ2-7, with TRBD1 matching over 7 bases. The CDR3 is made up of 15 amino acids. J lost 2 bases, V lost 6 bases, and 10 bases had no gene match. Germline V lookup: CDR1 SNHLY, CDR2 FYNNEI. CDR3 nucleotide sequence: TGTGCCAGCAGACGAAGCTGGGACAGTGCCTACGAGCAGTACTTC. Translation: CASRRSWDSAYEQYF.

V is TRBV4-3 and J is TRBJ2-3, with TRBD2 identical over 10 bases. CDR1 and CDR2 (germline): LGHNA, YSLEER. V trimming: 2 bases; J trimming: 2 bases; junction bases outside the gene matches: 7. The CDR3 is 17 residues long. CDR3 bases: TGCGCCAGCAGCCAATCACCGACTAGCGGGTACACAGATACGCAGTATTTT. It encodes CASSQSPTSGYTDTQYF.

The chain has TRBV3-1 (or the pseudogene TRBV3-2) and TRBJ2-7, with D perhaps matching TRBD1 (6 bases). Germline-derived CDR1 and CDR2 are LGHDT and YNNKEL (reference sequence). This CDR3 is 14 amino acids long. Trimming removed 3 bases from V and 5 bases from J, with 14 bases in between. The DNA of the CDR3 is TGTGCCAGCAGCCATGACACAGGGTTCCACGAGCAGTACTTC. Residues: CASSHDTGFHEQYF.

The chain is built from TRBV10-3 and TRBJ2-5; D is perhaps TRBD2 (5 bases). This CDR3 is built from 14 residues. Trimming pared 3 bases from V and 4 bases from J, leaving 12 bases between. CDR1 and CDR2 (germline): ENHRY, SYGVKD. The CDR3 is CAISESSSTETQYF. The CDR3 bases are TGTGCCATCAGTGAATCTAGCAGTACAGAGACCCAGTACTTC.